This T cell receptor (beta chain) was profiled in a study of identical twins (dated by TCRdb to about 2016). Regarding the study in general: To test whether fetal clonotypes persist, the study used deep sequencing on TCR alpha and beta repertoires from monozygotic twins, unrelated adults of various ages, and cord blood. To rule out contamination, the twin experiments were replicated at different times with different library preparation protocols. General conclusions and limits of the study: Abundant cord blood beta clonotypes had fewer insertions, young adult naive repertoires showed a similar but weaker trend, and memory repertoires showed no such trend. In monozygotic twins, out-of-frame TCR alpha sharing was systematically underestimated by recombination models, although the models agreed with sharing between unrelated individuals. Invariant T cells such as MAIT and iNKT could partly confound zero-insertion analyses, though diverse VJ usage argued against this for most clonotypes. Compared with coincidental sharing between unrelated individuals, out-of-frame TCR alpha sequences shared between twins had an excess of sequences with low generation probability. Because the same donors could not be followed over many years, the conclusions depended on cross-sectional statistical analysis. Excess twin sharing in beta out-of-frame sequences was weaker because fewer shared sequences lowered the signal-to-noise ratio.

Library creation used 5' RACE. Data came from an Illumina HiSeq 2000. A universal primer binding site was added through template switching, and the final cDNA carried a unique molecular identifier so that TCR cDNA molecules could be counted accurately. Specific primers in the conserved constant-segment region were used to synthesize first-strand cDNA for the TCR alpha and beta chains. To control for contamination, every cDNA library was double barcoded, receiving both a SMART-Mk sample barcode and Illumina barcodes. TruSeq adapter sequences, together with Illumina sample barcodes, were added in two successive PCR steps. Sequencing of the TCR alpha and beta cDNA libraries was done on the Illumina HiSeq platform using custom primers. As for how the authors treated the data: MiGEC was used to process raw reads and extract unique molecular identifiers, and MiXCR was used to find CDR3 positions. Recombination models were inferred per individual with the repgenHMM and IGoR tools using an EM algorithm. Shared clonotypes were analyzed with the tcR package in R, and sharing was normalized by the product of cloneset sizes. Out-of-frame nonproductive sequences were analyzed to study raw recombination free of thymic and clonal selection effects. TCRdb reran the public reads through fastp at Q25 and MiXCR, keeping productive beta chains. Rows merge per CDR3 protein into single entries with the most common DNA and genes. For this entry, the V and J calls and clone size follow TCRdb and not the study's own pipeline. Counted in this sample were about 150,000 distinct CDR3 sequences; around 3.6% of them appeared once. The ten largest clones take up approximately 7.6% of the sample.

As encoded in the germline V gene (reference sequence), CDR1 is DFQATT while CDR2 is SNEGSKA. The CDR3 sequence holds 16 residues, the cysteine and phenylalanine included. CDR3 DNA is the only sequence kept; it has 48 bases, read in frame from the first base. Here V drops 2 bases and J drops 6 bases, and the junction holds 10 bases not matched to any gene. At least ten counts were recorded for this clonotype. The antigen this receptor binds is unknown. Per-nucleotide qualities are absent, and no much larger clonotype sits a single base away. Every donor in the study was a healthy Caucasian. Miltenyi CD45RO+ enrichment and human naive T-cell isolation kits were used to isolate memory (CD45RO+) and naive T cells from PBMC.

In this chain, TRBV20-1 is recombined with TRBJ2-1; 10 central nucleotides agree with TRBD2. Sequencing used memory T cells sorted from blood. What the cell subset or site label conveys for this sample: CD45RO+ enriched T cells. The receptor's source is a man aged 18 to 35 in good health. At the DNA level, the sequence is TGCAGTGCTAGAAATTATGCTAGCGGGAGAGGCAATGAGCAGTTCTTC. It codes for CSARNYASGRGNEQFF.